These 6 T cell receptor beta chains came from one sample sequenced in a study of early T cells in non-severe SARS-CoV-2 infection. Each CDR3 protein gets one entry after TCRdb re-called the 5' RACE reads with MiXCR. The repertoire has some 48,000 distinct CDR3 sequences, 6% to 8% of them found once; the top ten carry roughly 5.9%. Sequenced input: whole blood. The receptors originated from an adult who was a healthcare worker with PCR-confirmed SARS-CoV-2 infection or an uninfected control (not recorded which).

This clonotype has more than one count but fewer than ten. The chain has TRBV6-6 and TRBJ1-1; the D is unclear. Trimming left V 2 bases short and J 10 bases short, with 8 bases between. This CDR3 comprises 11 residues. CDR1 MNHNY and CDR2 SVGAGI come from the germline V gene (reference sequence). CDR3 region: CASSYGPAAFF. CDR3 sequence (DNA): TGTGCCAGCAGTTACGGCCCTGCAGCTTTCTTT.

This clonotype was recorded at least ten times. The genes are TRBV5-6 and TRBJ1-2; D ambiguous. The germline V and J ends were trimmed by 4 bases and 3 bases, with 4 bases remaining between them. CDR1 SGHDT and CDR2 YYEEEE come from the germline V gene. This CDR3 comprises 11 residues. CDR3 region: CASSTDYGYTF. The CDR3 coding sequence is TGTGCCAGCAGCACGGACTATGGCTACACCTTC.

This clonotype came up a few times. The genes are TRBV7-8 and TRBJ1-5; a possible D gene is TRBD1 (5 bases). Per germline, CDR1 SGHVS and CDR2 FQNEAQ. With 5 bases removed from V and 2 bases from J, the gap between germline ends came to 10 bases. This CDR3 comprises 14 residues. This chain's CDR3 is CASSPQGGNQPQHF. The CDR3 DNA sequence: TGTGCCAGCAGCCCTCAGGGTGGCAATCAGCCCCAGCATTTT.

CDR3 region: CASITGGRGAETQYF. CDR3 DNA sequence: TGTGCCAGCATCACGGGCGGGCGGGGGGCCGAGACCCAGTACTTC. The rearrangement links TRBV6-1 to TRBJ2-5, with 8 bases that match TRBD2. The CDR3 runs to 15 residues. V gave up 7 bases and J gave up 5 bases; unmatched junction bases: 12. CDR1 MNHNS and CDR2 SASEGT come from the germline V gene.

DNA for the CDR3: TGCGCCAGCAGTGAGATCGACGGGCCGGGGACCCGCACAGATACGCAGTATTTT. Protein sequence: CASSEIDGPGTRTDTQYF. The chain uses TRBV10-1 and TRBJ2-3, with D perhaps being TRBD1 or TRBD2 (5 bases each). The CDR3 covers 18 residues. Per the germline V gene, CDR1 is WNHNN and CDR2 is SYGVQD (reference sequence). V lost 2 bases and J lost 1, with 19 bases in between.

By share, this clonotype counts as medium-sized. The chain employs TRBV6-2 or TRBV6-3 and TRBJ2-2; TRBD1 is a possible D gene (5 bases). CDR3 length: 15 amino acids. CDR1 and CDR2 (germline): MNHEY, SVGEGT. Trimming removed 6 bases from V and 2 bases from J, with 13 bases in between. CDR3 amino acids: CASSLLTANTGELFF. The CDR3 coding sequence is TGTGCCAGCAGCTTACTGACAGCTAACACCGGGGAGCTGTTTTTT.